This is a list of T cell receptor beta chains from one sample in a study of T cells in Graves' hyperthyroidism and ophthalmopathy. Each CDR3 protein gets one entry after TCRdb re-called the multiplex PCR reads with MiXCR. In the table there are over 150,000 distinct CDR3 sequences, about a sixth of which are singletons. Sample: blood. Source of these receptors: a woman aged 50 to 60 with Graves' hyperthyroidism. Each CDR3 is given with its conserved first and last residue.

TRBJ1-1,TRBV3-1,CASSVRDKGTEAFF
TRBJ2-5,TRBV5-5,CASSLETEGWRTQYF
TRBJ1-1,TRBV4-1,CASSQTDLLSSEAFF
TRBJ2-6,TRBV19,CASSISLAGANVLTF
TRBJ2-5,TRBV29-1,CSVGTGKETQYF
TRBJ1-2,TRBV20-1,CSAPPGQGYGYTF
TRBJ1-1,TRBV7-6,CASSPGYTEAFF
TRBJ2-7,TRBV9,CASSVLGGSSYEQYF
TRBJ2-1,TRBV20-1,CGMPASYNEQFF
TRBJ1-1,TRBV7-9,CASSRTGKTEAFF
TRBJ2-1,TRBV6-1,CASRPGLVDFGEQFF
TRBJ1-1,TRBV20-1,CSARVGTGEGTEAFF
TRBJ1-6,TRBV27,CASSLQGASPLHF
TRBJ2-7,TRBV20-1,CSARARSGLAPYEQYF
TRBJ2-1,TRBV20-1,CSARGAGVAYNEQFF
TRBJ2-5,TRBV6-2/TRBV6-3,CACSYGASGSLQETQYF
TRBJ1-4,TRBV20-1,CSAPRQDRVKKLFF
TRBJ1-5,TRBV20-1,CSAAPWGPNQPQHF
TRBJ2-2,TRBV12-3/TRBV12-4,CASSFTRLAGVIGEELFF
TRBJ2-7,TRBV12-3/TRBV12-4,CASSLALGGSIPYEQYF
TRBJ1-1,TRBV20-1,CGARSPTGGGTEAFF
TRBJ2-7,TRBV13,CASSLNREGGRVVEQYF
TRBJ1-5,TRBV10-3,CAISESVTALNQPQHF
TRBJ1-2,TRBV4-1,CASSQDWQGGTHGYTF
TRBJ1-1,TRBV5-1,CASSAWTGGMSTEAFF
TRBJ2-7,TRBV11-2,CASSTSRASGPSSYEQYF
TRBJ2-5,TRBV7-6,CASTDIVQGGGGETQYF
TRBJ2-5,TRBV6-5,CASSYGVGGGGETQYF
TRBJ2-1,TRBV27,CASISAGDLYNEQFF
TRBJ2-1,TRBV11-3,CASSSSYQLGLEQFF
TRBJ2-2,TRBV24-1,CATSDRTPGQITGELFF
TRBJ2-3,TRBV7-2,CASSSGTSSTQYF
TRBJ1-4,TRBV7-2,CASSPSAWTGSTEKLFF
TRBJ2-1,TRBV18,CASSPAGNEQFF
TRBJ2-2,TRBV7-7,CASSVGTSTGELFF
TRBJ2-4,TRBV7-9,CASSSIENIQYF
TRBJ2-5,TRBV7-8,CASSFPGAKETQYF
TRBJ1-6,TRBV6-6,CASSYAGVGQGSNSPLHF
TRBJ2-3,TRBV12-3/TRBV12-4,CASSLALRGSTDTQYF
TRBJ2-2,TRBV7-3,CASSVGGTGELFF
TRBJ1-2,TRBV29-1,CSVDGREGGADGYTF
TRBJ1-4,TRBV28,CASRRDREIINNEKLFF
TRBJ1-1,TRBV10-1,CASSAGGALTEAFF